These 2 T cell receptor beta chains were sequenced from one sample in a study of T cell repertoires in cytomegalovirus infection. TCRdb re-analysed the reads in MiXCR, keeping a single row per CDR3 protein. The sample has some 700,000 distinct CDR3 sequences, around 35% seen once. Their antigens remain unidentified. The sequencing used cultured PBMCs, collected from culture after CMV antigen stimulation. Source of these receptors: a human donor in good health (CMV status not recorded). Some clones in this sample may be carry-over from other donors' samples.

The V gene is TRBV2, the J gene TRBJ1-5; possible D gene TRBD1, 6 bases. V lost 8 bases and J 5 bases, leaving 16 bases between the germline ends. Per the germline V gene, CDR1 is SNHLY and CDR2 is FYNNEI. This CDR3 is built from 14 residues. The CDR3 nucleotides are TGTGCCAGCCAGAAGGGGGGGGCCTATCAGCCCCAGCATTTT. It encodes CASQKGGAYQPQHF.

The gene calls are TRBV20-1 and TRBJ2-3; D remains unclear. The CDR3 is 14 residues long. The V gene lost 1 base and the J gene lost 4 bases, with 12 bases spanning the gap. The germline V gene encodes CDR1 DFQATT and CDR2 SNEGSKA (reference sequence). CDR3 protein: CSARVPLLADTQYF. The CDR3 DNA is TGCAGTGCTAGAGTCCCCCTCCTAGCAGATACGCAGTATTTT.